This T cell receptor (beta chain) was observed in a study of early T cells in non-severe SARS-CoV-2 infection. Via MiXCR, TCRdb re-called the 5' RACE reads, giving one row per CDR3 protein. The repertoire holds about 80,000 distinct CDR3 sequences, with roughly an eighth as singletons. The length of the CDR3 is 12 residues. Trimming took 3 bases from V and 6 from J, leaving 7 bases between them. This clonotype appeared many times. Sequencing input: whole blood. The chain recombines TRBV12-3 or TRBV12-4 with TRBJ2-3; no definite D call. The sequence was collected from an adult who was a healthcare worker with PCR-confirmed SARS-CoV-2 infection or an uninfected control (not recorded which). The CDR3 DNA reads as TGTGCCAGCAGTTTGGGTGTGGATACGCAGTATTTT. This codes for CASSLGVDTQYF.